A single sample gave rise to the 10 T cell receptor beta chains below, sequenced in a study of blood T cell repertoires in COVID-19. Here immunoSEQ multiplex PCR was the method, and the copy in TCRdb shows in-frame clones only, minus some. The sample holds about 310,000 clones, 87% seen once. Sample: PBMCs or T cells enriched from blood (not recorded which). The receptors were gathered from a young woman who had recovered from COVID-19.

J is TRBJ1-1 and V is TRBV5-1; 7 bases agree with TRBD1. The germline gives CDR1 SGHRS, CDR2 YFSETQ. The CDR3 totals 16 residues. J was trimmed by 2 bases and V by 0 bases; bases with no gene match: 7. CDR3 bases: TGCGCCAGCAGCTTGGCGCAGGGACAGAGTAACACTGAAGCTTTCTTT. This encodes CASSLAQGQSNTEAFF.

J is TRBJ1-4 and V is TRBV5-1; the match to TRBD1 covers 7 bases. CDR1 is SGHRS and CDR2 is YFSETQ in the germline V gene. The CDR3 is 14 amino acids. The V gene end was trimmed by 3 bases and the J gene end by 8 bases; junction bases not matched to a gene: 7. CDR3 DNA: TGCGCCAGCAGCTCGACAGGGAGTAGGGAAAAACTGTTTTTT. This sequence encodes CASSSTGSREKLFF. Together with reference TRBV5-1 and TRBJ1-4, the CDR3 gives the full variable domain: KAGVTQTPRYLIKTRGQQVTLSCSPISGHRSVSWYQQTPGQGLQFLFEYFSETQRNKGNFPGRFSGRQFSNSRSEMNVSTLELGDSALYLCASSSTGSREKLFFGSGTQLSVL.

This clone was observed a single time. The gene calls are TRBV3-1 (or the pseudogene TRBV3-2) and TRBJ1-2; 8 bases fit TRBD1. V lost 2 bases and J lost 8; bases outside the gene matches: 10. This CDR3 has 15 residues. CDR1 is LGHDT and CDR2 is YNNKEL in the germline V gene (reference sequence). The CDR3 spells CASSQTLGQGFGYTF. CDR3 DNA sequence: TGTGCCAGCAGCCAAACCCTTGGACAGGGTTTCGGCTACACCTTC.

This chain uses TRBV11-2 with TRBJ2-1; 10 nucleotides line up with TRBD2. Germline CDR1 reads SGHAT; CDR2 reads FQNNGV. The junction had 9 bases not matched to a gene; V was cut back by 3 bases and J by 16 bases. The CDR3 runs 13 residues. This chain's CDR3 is CASSLVELAGSFF. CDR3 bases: TGTGCCAGCAGCTTGGTCGAACTAGCGGGGTCTTTCTTC.

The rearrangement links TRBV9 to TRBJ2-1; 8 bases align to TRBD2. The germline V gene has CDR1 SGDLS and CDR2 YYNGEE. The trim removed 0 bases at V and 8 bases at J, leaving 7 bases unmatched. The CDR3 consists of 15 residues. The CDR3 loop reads CASSVATGGADEQFF. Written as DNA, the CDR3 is TGTGCCAGCAGCGTAGCTACGGGAGGGGCCGATGAGCAGTTCTTC.

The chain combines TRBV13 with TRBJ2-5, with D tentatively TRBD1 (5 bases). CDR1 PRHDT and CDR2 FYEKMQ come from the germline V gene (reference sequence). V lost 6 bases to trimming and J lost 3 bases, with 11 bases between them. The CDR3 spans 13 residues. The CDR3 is CASRAQGEETQYF. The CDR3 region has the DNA TGTGCCAGCAGAGCCCAAGGGGAAGAGACCCAGTACTTC.

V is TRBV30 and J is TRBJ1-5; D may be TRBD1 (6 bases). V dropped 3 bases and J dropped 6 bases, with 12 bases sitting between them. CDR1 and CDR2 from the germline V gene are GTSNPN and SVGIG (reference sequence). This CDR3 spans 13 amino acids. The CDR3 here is CAWRGGEGQPQHF. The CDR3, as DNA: TGTGCCTGGAGAGGGGGGGAGGGTCAGCCCCAGCATTTT. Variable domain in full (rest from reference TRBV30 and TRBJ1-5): SQTIHQWPATLVQPVGSPLSLECTVEGTSNPNLYWYRQAAGRGLQLLFYSVGIGQISSEVPQNLSASRPQDRQFILSSKKLLLSDSGFYLCAWRGGEGQPQHFGDGTRLSIL.

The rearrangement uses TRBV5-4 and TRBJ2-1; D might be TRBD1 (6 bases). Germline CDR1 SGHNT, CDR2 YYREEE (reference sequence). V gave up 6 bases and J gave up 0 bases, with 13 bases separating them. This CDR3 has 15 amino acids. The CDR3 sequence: CASKTGGSSYNEQFF. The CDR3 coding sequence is TGTGCCAGCAAGACAGGCGGAAGCTCCTACAATGAGCAGTTCTTC.

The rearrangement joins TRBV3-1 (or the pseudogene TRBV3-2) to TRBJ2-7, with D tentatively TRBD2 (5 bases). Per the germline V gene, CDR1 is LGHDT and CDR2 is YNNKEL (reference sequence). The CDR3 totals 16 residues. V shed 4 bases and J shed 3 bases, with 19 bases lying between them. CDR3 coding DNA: TGTGCCAGCAGCCCCCAAGAGCGACCGAGCGGCTACGAGCAGTACTTC. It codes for CASSPQERPSGYEQYF.

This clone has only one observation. The CDR3 sequence: CASSPSGNTIYF. Here the CDR3 DNA reads TGTGCCAGCAGCCCGAGTGGAAACACCATATATTTT. The chain uses TRBV14 and TRBJ1-3; the D is unclear. CDR3 length: 12 amino acids. The V and J ends lost 4 bases and 3 bases respectively, with 4 bases between them. Germline CDR1 reads SGHDN; CDR2 reads FVKESK.